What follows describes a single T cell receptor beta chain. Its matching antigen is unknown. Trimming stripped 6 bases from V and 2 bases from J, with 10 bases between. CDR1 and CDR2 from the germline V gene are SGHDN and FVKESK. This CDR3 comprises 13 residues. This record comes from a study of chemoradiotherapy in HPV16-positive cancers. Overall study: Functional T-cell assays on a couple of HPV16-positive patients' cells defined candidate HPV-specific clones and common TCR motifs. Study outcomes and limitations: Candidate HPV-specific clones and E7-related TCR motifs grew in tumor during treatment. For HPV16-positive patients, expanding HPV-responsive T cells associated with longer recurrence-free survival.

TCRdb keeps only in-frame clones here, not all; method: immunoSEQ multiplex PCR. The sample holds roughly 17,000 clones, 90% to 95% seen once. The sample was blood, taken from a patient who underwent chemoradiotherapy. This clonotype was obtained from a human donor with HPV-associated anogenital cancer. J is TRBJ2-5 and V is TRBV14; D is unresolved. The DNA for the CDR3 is TGTGCCAGCAGTAGGGCACCTCAAGAGACCCAGTACTTC. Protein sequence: CASSRAPQETQYF.